Listed here are 5 T cell receptor beta chains from one sample, sequenced in a study of immune evolution from preneoplasia to lung adenocarcinoma. Libraries were prepared by immunoSEQ multiplex PCR; TCRdb keeps only in-frame clonotypes and omits some of them. The sample consists of around 5,000 clones, 88% of them appearing once. Sequenced: FFPE invasive lung adenocarcinoma tissue. The receptors here all came from a person aged 45 to 60 with lung adenocarcinoma.

The rearrangement links TRBV6-5 to TRBJ1-1; TRBD1 matches at 7 bases. The CDR3 contains 15 residues. Germline V gene data show CDR1 as MNHEY and CDR2 as SVGAGI. J was trimmed by 0 bases and V by 2 bases; bases with no gene match: 3. The CDR3 sequence is CASSYRGTVNTEAFF. DNA for the CDR3: TGTGCCAGCAGTTACCGTGGGACAGTGAACACTGAAGCTTTCTTT.

For this clone: An end of the junction differs from the germline gene, which may be a read error. V is TRBV14 and J is TRBJ1-1, with D hard to call. CDR1 is SGHDN, CDR2 FVKESK, per germline. CDR3 length: 13 amino acids. DNA of the CDR3: TGTGCTAGCAGTCTGCAGGAGTACACTGAAGCTTTCTTT. This sequence encodes CASSLQEYTEAFF.

This chain links TRBV25-1 with TRBJ1-1, with D uncertain. The germline V and J ends were trimmed by 2 bases and 6 bases, with 10 bases remaining between them. The CDR3 totals 13 residues. Germline V lookup: CDR1 MGHDK, CDR2 SYGVNS. The CDR3 is CASSEGPAAEAFF. The CDR3 DNA reads as TGTGCCAGCAGTGAAGGACCCGCGGCTGAAGCTTTCTTT.

This chain connects TRBV10-2 to TRBJ2-1; no clear D. The germline V gene encodes CDR1 WSHSY and CDR2 SAAADI. The V end lost 6 bases, the J end lost 0 bases, and 12 bases lay between the germline ends. The length of the CDR3 is 15 residues. CDR3 loop: CASSIAPGSYNEQFF. DNA for the CDR3: TGCGCCAGCAGCATCGCTCCTGGCTCCTACAATGAGCAGTTCTTC.

The chain employs TRBV28 and TRBJ1-2; 9 bases line up with TRBD1. Germline CDR1 and CDR2: MDHEN and SYDVKM. The CDR3 consists of 15 residues. Losses at the gene ends were 6 bases for V and 4 bases for J; bases not matched to a gene: 9. The CDR3 region is CASRPTGGQIYGYTF. The CDR3 DNA reads TGTGCCAGCAGACCCACAGGGGGCCAGATCTATGGCTACACCTTC.